A selection of T cell receptor beta chains follows, all from one sample in a study of blood T cell repertoires in COVID-19. The table came from immunoSEQ multiplex PCR; TCRdb's copy has only in-frame clones and leaves some out. The sample shows roughly 130,000 clones, approximately 80% of them seen only once. The sample comprised peripheral blood. The source is a man between 70 and 80 years old with acute or convalescent COVID-19. The CDR3 runs from the conserved cysteine through the conserved F or W. D genes are given only for firm matches. Clone sizes are given selectively: once, few, many, or a class where the clone is expanded.

clone_size: -; j_call: TRBJ2-7; v_call: TRBV7-8; cdr3_length: 17; d_call: -; cdr3_aa: CASSFSRHRTYSYEQYF; cdr3_nt: TGTGCCAGCAGCTTTTCCAGACACAGGACATACTCCTACGAGCAGTACTTC
clone_size: few; j_call: TRBJ2-2; v_call: TRBV28; cdr3_length: 16; d_call: TRBD1; cdr3_aa: CASSLPTGDESGELFF; cdr3_nt: TGTGCCAGCAGTTTACCCACAGGGGATGAATCCGGGGAGCTGTTTTTT
clone_size: -; j_call: TRBJ2-7; v_call: TRBV27; cdr3_length: 17; d_call: TRBD2; cdr3_aa: CASSLRGTSGTPYEQYF; cdr3_nt: TGTGCCAGCAGTCTACGCGGGACTAGCGGGACCCCCTACGAGCAGTACTTC
clone_size: -; j_call: TRBJ1-6; v_call: TRBV9; cdr3_length: 15; d_call: -; cdr3_aa: CASSVKQGSNSPLHF; cdr3_nt: TGTGCCAGCAGCGTCAAACAGGGCTCAAATTCACCCCTCCACTTT
clone_size: -; j_call: TRBJ1-5; v_call: TRBV5-1; cdr3_length: 15; d_call: -; cdr3_aa: CASSPGDVSNQPQHF; cdr3_nt: TGCGCCAGCAGCCCGGGAGACGTTAGCAATCAGCCCCAGCATTTT
clone_size: -; j_call: TRBJ1-4; v_call: TRBV4-1; cdr3_length: 16; d_call: -; cdr3_aa: CASSQDNRQGGEKLFF; cdr3_nt: TGCGCCAGCAGCCAAGATAATCGGCAGGGAGGTGAAAAACTGTTTTTT
clone_size: once; j_call: TRBJ2-2; v_call: TRBV5-4; cdr3_length: 15; d_call: -; cdr3_aa: CASSWEGVNTGELFF; cdr3_nt: TGTGCCAGCAGCTGGGAAGGGGTGAACACCGGGGAGCTGTTTTTT
clone_size: medium-sized; j_call: TRBJ1-4; v_call: TRBV27; cdr3_length: 13; d_call: TRBD1; cdr3_aa: CASTTGRNEKLFF; cdr3_nt: TGTGCCAGTACGACAGGGCGTAATGAAAAACTGTTTTTT
clone_size: -; j_call: TRBJ2-7; v_call: TRBV18; cdr3_length: 14; d_call: TRBD2; cdr3_aa: CASSPGLAGYEQYF; cdr3_nt: TGTGCCAGCTCACCGGGACTAGCGGGGTACGAGCAGTACTTC
clone_size: -; j_call: TRBJ1-5; v_call: TRBV5-6; cdr3_length: 15; d_call: -; cdr3_aa: CASSLSGSGNQPQHF; cdr3_nt: TGTGCCAGCAGCTTATCGGGGTCGGGCAATCAGCCCCAGCATTTT
clone_size: -; j_call: TRBJ2-7; v_call: TRBV2; cdr3_length: 15; d_call: TRBD2; cdr3_aa: CASTPLAGGSYEQYF; cdr3_nt: TGTGCCAGCACTCCACTAGCGGGGGGTTCCTACGAGCAGTACTTC
clone_size: -; j_call: TRBJ1-1; v_call: TRBV7-9; cdr3_length: 15; d_call: -; cdr3_aa: CASSYGAGLNTEAFF; cdr3_nt: TGTGCCAGCAGCTACGGGGCGGGACTGAACACTGAAGCTTTCTTT
clone_size: -; j_call: TRBJ2-7; v_call: TRBV10-3; cdr3_length: 18; d_call: TRBD2; cdr3_aa: CAISESRRRGGQRDEQYF; cdr3_nt: TGTGCCATCAGTGAGTCTCGACGGCGGGGGGGCCAACGGGACGAGCAGTACTTC
clone_size: few; j_call: TRBJ2-2; v_call: TRBV7-6; cdr3_length: 19; d_call: TRBD1; cdr3_aa: CASSSSGTGSNWRSGELFF; cdr3_nt: TGTGCCAGCAGCTCTTCCGGGACAGGGTCCAATTGGCGTTCCGGGGAGCTGTTTTTT
clone_size: -; j_call: TRBJ2-3; v_call: TRBV5-1; cdr3_length: 14; d_call: -; cdr3_aa: CASSTYRETDTQYF; cdr3_nt: TGCGCCAGCAGCACTTACAGGGAAACAGATACGCAGTATTTT
clone_size: -; j_call: TRBJ2-7; v_call: TRBV2; cdr3_length: 14; d_call: TRBD2; cdr3_aa: CASNRGGADYEQYF; cdr3_nt: TGTGCCAGCAATCGCGGGGGAGCGGACTACGAGCAGTACTTC
clone_size: -; j_call: TRBJ1-2; v_call: TRBV30; cdr3_length: 12; d_call: -; cdr3_aa: CAWSAGNYGYTF; cdr3_nt: TGTGCCTGGAGTGCAGGGAACTATGGCTACACCTTC
clone_size: -; j_call: TRBJ1-1; v_call: TRBV6-5; cdr3_length: 15; d_call: TRBD1; cdr3_aa: CASSFLQGAGTEAFF; cdr3_nt: TGTGCCAGCAGTTTCTTACAGGGGGCTGGCACTGAAGCTTTCTTT
clone_size: -; j_call: TRBJ1-1; v_call: TRBV6-2/TRBV6-3; cdr3_length: 16; d_call: -; cdr3_aa: CASTPDSGSMNTEAFF; cdr3_nt: TGTGCCAGCACCCCAGACAGTGGAAGCATGAACACTGAAGCTTTCTTT
clone_size: -; j_call: TRBJ1-6; v_call: TRBV9; cdr3_length: 15; d_call: -; cdr3_aa: CASSAGSTNHSPLHF; cdr3_nt: TGTGCCAGCAGCGCCGGGAGCACCAACCATTCACCCCTCCACTTT
clone_size: -; j_call: TRBJ1-1; v_call: TRBV2; cdr3_length: 14; d_call: TRBD1; cdr3_aa: CASSKTGRGGEAFF; cdr3_nt: TGTGCCAGCAGCAAGACAGGGCGTGGGGGTGAAGCTTTCTTT
clone_size: once; j_call: TRBJ1-3; v_call: TRBV7-9; cdr3_length: 14; d_call: -; cdr3_aa: CASSSLVSGNTIYF; cdr3_nt: TGTGCCAGCAGTTCCCTAGTCTCTGGAAACACCATATATTTT
clone_size: -; j_call: TRBJ1-4; v_call: TRBV18; cdr3_length: 16; d_call: TRBD1; cdr3_aa: CASSPRPDRGDEKLFF; cdr3_nt: TGTGCCAGCTCACCTCGGCCGGACAGGGGCGATGAAAAACTGTTTTTT
clone_size: few; j_call: TRBJ1-2; v_call: TRBV5-4; cdr3_length: 15; d_call: -; cdr3_aa: CASSGGTQGNYGYTF; cdr3_nt: TGTGCCAGCAGCGGGGGGACCCAGGGCAACTATGGCTACACCTTC
clone_size: -; j_call: TRBJ1-1; v_call: TRBV7-9; cdr3_length: 14; d_call: -; cdr3_aa: CASSSLGLGTEAFF; cdr3_nt: TGTGCCAGCAGCTCTTTGGGGCTTGGGACTGAAGCTTTCTTT
clone_size: -; j_call: TRBJ1-5; v_call: TRBV9; cdr3_length: 16; d_call: TRBD1; cdr3_aa: CASTDRGDRGNQPQHF; cdr3_nt: TGTGCCAGCACCGACAGGGGGGATCGTGGCAATCAGCCCCAGCATTTT
clone_size: -; j_call: TRBJ2-6; v_call: TRBV9; cdr3_length: 16; d_call: TRBD1; cdr3_aa: CASSALGQGGANVLTF; cdr3_nt: TGTGCCAGCAGCGCCTTGGGACAGGGAGGGGCCAACGTCCTGACTTTC
clone_size: -; j_call: TRBJ1-2; v_call: TRBV5-1; cdr3_length: 13; d_call: -; cdr3_aa: CASSSRQNYGYTF; cdr3_nt: TGCGCCAGCAGCTCACGACAGAACTATGGCTACACCTTC
clone_size: once; j_call: TRBJ2-7; v_call: TRBV28; cdr3_length: 14; d_call: -; cdr3_aa: CASSLPGTRYEQYF; cdr3_nt: TGTGCCAGCAGTTTACCCGGGACACGCTACGAGCAGTACTTC
clone_size: -; j_call: TRBJ2-7; v_call: TRBV14; cdr3_length: 18; d_call: -; cdr3_aa: CASSQDHAGPKTRYEQYF; cdr3_nt: TGTGCCAGCAGCCAAGATCACGCAGGGCCCAAAACCCGCTACGAGCAGTACTTC
clone_size: -; j_call: TRBJ1-2; v_call: TRBV6-1; cdr3_length: 19; d_call: TRBD1; cdr3_aa: CASSETSGTGRLIHYGYTF; cdr3_nt: TGTGCCAGCAGTGAAACCTCCGGGACAGGGCGCCTAATCCACTATGGCTACACCTTC
clone_size: -; j_call: TRBJ1-4; v_call: TRBV30; cdr3_length: 14; d_call: TRBD1; cdr3_aa: CAWTTGTGDEKLFF; cdr3_nt: TGTGCCTGGACCACCGGGACAGGGGATGAAAAACTGTTTTTT
clone_size: once; j_call: TRBJ2-5; v_call: TRBV5-6; cdr3_length: 17; d_call: TRBD1; cdr3_aa: CASSSPGQGWKQETQYF; cdr3_nt: TGTGCCAGCAGCTCTCCGGGACAGGGCTGGAAGCAAGAGACCCAGTACTTC
clone_size: -; j_call: TRBJ2-7; v_call: TRBV7-9; cdr3_length: 16; d_call: TRBD2; cdr3_aa: CASSPPGGAGAYEQYF; cdr3_nt: TGTGCCAGCAGCCCCCCCGGGGGGGCGGGGGCCTACGAGCAGTACTTC
clone_size: -; j_call: TRBJ2-5; v_call: TRBV7-2; cdr3_length: 16; d_call: TRBD2; cdr3_aa: CASSLAASGGQETQYF; cdr3_nt: TGTGCCAGCAGCTTAGCGGCTAGCGGGGGGCAAGAGACCCAGTACTTC
clone_size: once; j_call: TRBJ2-3; v_call: TRBV13; cdr3_length: 17; d_call: -; cdr3_aa: CASSLGLGGAGTDTQYF; cdr3_nt: TGTGCCAGCAGCTTAGGCCTTGGGGGGGCTGGCACAGATACGCAGTATTTT
clone_size: -; j_call: TRBJ2-1; v_call: TRBV2; cdr3_length: 14; d_call: TRBD1; cdr3_aa: CASSPRTGGDEQFF; cdr3_nt: TGTGCCAGCAGTCCCAGGACAGGAGGCGATGAGCAGTTCTTC
clone_size: -; j_call: TRBJ2-5; v_call: TRBV11-3; cdr3_length: 18; d_call: TRBD1; cdr3_aa: CASPRTETGAVLQETQYF; cdr3_nt: TGTGCCAGCCCTCGGACCGAAACAGGGGCGGTACTCCAAGAGACCCAGTACTTC
clone_size: -; j_call: TRBJ1-1; v_call: TRBV7-8; cdr3_length: 12; d_call: -; cdr3_aa: CASSPREGEAFF; cdr3_nt: TGTGCCAGTTCACCCAGGGAAGGTGAAGCTTTCTTT
clone_size: few; j_call: TRBJ2-2; v_call: TRBV2; cdr3_length: 12; d_call: -; cdr3_aa: CASRPDSRELFF; cdr3_nt: TGTGCCAGCAGGCCGGACAGCAGGGAGCTGTTTTTT
clone_size: -; j_call: TRBJ2-7; v_call: TRBV29-1; cdr3_length: 14; d_call: TRBD1; cdr3_aa: CSVAPGTGFYEQYF; cdr3_nt: TGCAGCGTCGCCCCCGGGACAGGGTTTTACGAGCAGTACTTC
clone_size: -; j_call: TRBJ2-3; v_call: TRBV6-2/TRBV6-3; cdr3_length: 18; d_call: TRBD2; cdr3_aa: CASSPSALAGAKGDTQYF; cdr3_nt: TGTGCCAGCAGCCCTTCGGCACTAGCGGGGGCGAAGGGAGATACGCAGTATTTT
clone_size: -; j_call: TRBJ1-3; v_call: TRBV1; cdr3_length: 18; d_call: -; cdr3_aa: CTSSTRQGSLFSGNTIYF; cdr3_nt: TGCACCAGCAGCACACGACAGGGTTCGTTATTCTCTGGAAACACCATATATTTT
clone_size: once; j_call: TRBJ2-1; v_call: TRBV15; cdr3_length: 16; d_call: TRBD2; cdr3_aa: CATSRVGGGSYNEQFF; cdr3_nt: TGTGCCACCAGCAGAGTTGGCGGGGGGTCCTACAATGAGCAGTTCTTC
clone_size: -; j_call: TRBJ2-7; v_call: TRBV5-1; cdr3_length: 18; d_call: TRBD2; cdr3_aa: CASSWGSFSGGLSYEQYF; cdr3_nt: TGCGCCAGCAGCTGGGGGTCCTTTAGCGGGGGCCTCTCCTACGAGCAGTACTTC
clone_size: -; j_call: TRBJ1-1; v_call: TRBV6-5; cdr3_length: 15; d_call: TRBD1; cdr3_aa: CASSLGPDQGVKAFF; cdr3_nt: TGTGCCAGCAGTTTGGGCCCGGATCAGGGGGTGAAAGCTTTCTTT
clone_size: -; j_call: TRBJ2-1; v_call: TRBV5-1; cdr3_length: 16; d_call: TRBD2; cdr3_aa: CASSPGLAAFYNEQFF; cdr3_nt: TGCGCCAGCAGCCCCGGACTAGCGGCCTTCTACAATGAGCAGTTCTTC
clone_size: -; j_call: TRBJ1-1; v_call: TRBV9; cdr3_length: 14; d_call: -; cdr3_aa: CASSVGIRGTEAFF; cdr3_nt: TGTGCCAGCAGCGTAGGTATCCGGGGCACTGAAGCTTTCTTT
clone_size: -; j_call: TRBJ2-7; v_call: TRBV28; cdr3_length: 14; d_call: TRBD1; cdr3_aa: CASSFRQGAYEQYF; cdr3_nt: TGTGCCAGCAGTTTCCGGCAGGGGGCCTACGAGCAGTACTTC
clone_size: -; j_call: TRBJ1-5; v_call: TRBV19; cdr3_length: 14; d_call: -; cdr3_aa: CASSISQQSNAQHF; cdr3_nt: TGTGCCAGTAGTATAAGTCAACAGAGCAACGCCCAGCATTTT
clone_size: -; j_call: TRBJ2-3; v_call: TRBV5-1; cdr3_length: 17; d_call: TRBD2; cdr3_aa: CASSSEPGGTSTDTQYF; cdr3_nt: TGCGCCAGCAGCTCTGAACCCGGGGGGACTAGCACAGATACGCAGTATTTT
clone_size: -; j_call: TRBJ2-7; v_call: TRBV18; cdr3_length: 13; d_call: TRBD1; cdr3_aa: CASSPDRGIEQYF; cdr3_nt: TGTGCCAGCTCACCGGACAGGGGGATCGAGCAGTACTTC
clone_size: -; j_call: TRBJ1-2; v_call: TRBV7-9; cdr3_length: 15; d_call: TRBD1; cdr3_aa: CASSFGTGNVNGYTF; cdr3_nt: TGTGCCAGCAGCTTTGGGACAGGGAATGTAAATGGCTACACCTTC